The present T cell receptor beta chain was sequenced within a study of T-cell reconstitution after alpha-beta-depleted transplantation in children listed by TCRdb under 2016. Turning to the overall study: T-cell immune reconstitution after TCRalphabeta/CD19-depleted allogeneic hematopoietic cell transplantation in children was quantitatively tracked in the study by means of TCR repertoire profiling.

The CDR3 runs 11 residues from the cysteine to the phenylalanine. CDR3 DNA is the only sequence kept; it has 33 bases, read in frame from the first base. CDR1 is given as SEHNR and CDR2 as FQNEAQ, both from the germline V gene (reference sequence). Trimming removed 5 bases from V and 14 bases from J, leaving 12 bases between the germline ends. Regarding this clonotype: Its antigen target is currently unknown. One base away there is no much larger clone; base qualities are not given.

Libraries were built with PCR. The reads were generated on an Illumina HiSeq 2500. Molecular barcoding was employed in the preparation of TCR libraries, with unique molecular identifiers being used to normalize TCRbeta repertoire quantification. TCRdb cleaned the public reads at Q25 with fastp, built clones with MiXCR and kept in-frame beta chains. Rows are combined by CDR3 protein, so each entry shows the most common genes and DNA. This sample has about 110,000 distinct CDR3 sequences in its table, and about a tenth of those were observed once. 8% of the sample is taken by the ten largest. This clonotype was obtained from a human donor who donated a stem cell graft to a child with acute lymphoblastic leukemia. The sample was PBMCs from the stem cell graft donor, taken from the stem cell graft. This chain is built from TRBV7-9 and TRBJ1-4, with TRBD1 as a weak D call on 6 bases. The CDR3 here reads CASSTQGQLFF. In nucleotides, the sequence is TGTGCCAGCAGCACACAGGGTCAGCTGTTTTTT.